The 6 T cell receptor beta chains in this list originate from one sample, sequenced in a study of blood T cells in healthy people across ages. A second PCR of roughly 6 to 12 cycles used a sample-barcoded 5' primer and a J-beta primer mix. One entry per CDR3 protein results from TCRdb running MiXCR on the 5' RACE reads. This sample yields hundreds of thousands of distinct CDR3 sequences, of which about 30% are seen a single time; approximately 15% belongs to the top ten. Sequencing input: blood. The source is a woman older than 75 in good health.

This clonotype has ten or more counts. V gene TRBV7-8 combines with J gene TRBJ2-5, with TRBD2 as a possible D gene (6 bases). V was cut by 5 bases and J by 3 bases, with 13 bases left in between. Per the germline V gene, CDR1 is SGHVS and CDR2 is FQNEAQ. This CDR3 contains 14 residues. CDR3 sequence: CASSAFTGEETQYF. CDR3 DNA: TGTGCCAGCAGCGCTTTCACGGGAGAAGAGACCCAGTACTTC.

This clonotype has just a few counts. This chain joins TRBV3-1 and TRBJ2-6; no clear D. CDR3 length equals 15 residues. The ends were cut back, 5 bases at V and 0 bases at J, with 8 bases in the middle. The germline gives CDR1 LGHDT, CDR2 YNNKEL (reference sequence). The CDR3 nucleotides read TGTGCCAGCAGCTCCGATTCCTCTGGGGCCAACGTCCTGACTTTC. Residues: CASSSDSSGANVLTF.

As DNA, the CDR3 is TGTGCCAGCAGCTCGGTTCTGGGAGGGTACACCTTC. Its protein product is CASSSVLGGYTF. The rearrangement links TRBV7-2 to TRBJ1-2; D remains ambiguous. V shed 4 bases and J shed 11 bases, with 14 bases lying between them. The CDR3 spans 12 residues. Germline V CDR1 and CDR2: SGHTA, FQGNSA.

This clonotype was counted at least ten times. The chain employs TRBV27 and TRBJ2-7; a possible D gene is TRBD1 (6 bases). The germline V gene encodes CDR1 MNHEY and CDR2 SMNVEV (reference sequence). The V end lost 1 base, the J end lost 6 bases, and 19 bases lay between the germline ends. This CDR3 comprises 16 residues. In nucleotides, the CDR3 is TGTGCCAGCAGTTTATTGGTCTTTGGGGGCCCTCTCGAGCAGTACTTC. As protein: CASSLLVFGGPLEQYF.

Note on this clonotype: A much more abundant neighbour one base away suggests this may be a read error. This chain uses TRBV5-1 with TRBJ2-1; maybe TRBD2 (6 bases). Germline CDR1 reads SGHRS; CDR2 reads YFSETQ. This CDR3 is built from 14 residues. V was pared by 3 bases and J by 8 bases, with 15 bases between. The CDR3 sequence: CASSWVAAGYEQFF. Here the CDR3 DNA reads TGCGCCAGCAGCTGGGTGGCGGCGGGGTATGAGCAGTTCTTC.

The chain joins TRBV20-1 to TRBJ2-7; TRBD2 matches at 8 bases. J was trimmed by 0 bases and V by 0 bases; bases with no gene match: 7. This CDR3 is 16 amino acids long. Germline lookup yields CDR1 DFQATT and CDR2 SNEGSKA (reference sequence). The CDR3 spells CSARDHRAGGSYEQYF. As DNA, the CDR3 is TGCAGTGCTAGAGATCACCGGGCGGGAGGCTCCTACGAGCAGTACTTC.